The 23 T cell receptor beta chains below were found in one sample sequenced in a study of human T cells and chemical hapten exposure. In TCRdb, the RACE reads were re-called with MiXCR into one record per CDR3 protein. The sample records about 84,000 distinct CDR3 sequences, roughly 10% being singletons. Noted time point: patch test 3, about 24 weeks after DPC sensitization. Treatment meaning: therapeutic diphenylcyclopropenone sensitization with weekly scalp DPC. Sample: whole blood, taken in connection with sensitization to the hapten diphenylcyclopropenone (DPC). The receptors were gathered from a woman between 50 and 59 years old with alopecia areata. Some clones in this sample may be carry-over from other donors' samples.

This clonotype was observed many times. This sequence joins TRBV20-1 and TRBJ2-1; D call uncertain. Trimming stripped 0 bases from V and 3 bases from J, with 9 bases between. Germline V gene lookup returns CDR1 DFQATT and CDR2 SNEGSKA (reference sequence). This CDR3 is built from 14 residues. The CDR3 DNA is TGCAGTGCTAGAGAGCCAGGTCTCTACAATGAGCAGTTCTTC. Translation gives CSAREPGLYNEQFF.

V usage is TRBV29-1 and J usage is TRBJ2-2; 8 nucleotides agree with TRBD1. CDR3 length: 14 residues. Per the germline V gene, CDR1 is SQVTM and CDR2 is ANQGSEA. Trimming removed 7 bases from V and 4 bases from J; junction bases left unmatched: 8. CDR3 sequence: CSASQGVSTGELFF. DNA of the CDR3: TGCAGCGCGTCACAGGGGGTCAGCACCGGGGAGCTGTTTTTT.

The chain joins TRBV28 to TRBJ2-3; 10 nucleotides line up with TRBD2. Germline values: CDR1 MDHEN, CDR2 SYDVKM. V shed 8 bases and J 10 bases; nucleotides not matched to a gene: 3. The CDR3 extends over 11 amino acids. CDR3 sequence (DNA): TGTGCCAGCCAGCGGGGGGGTGCGCAGTATTTT. Its protein product is CASQRGGAQYF.

Many counts were recorded for this clonotype. V usage is TRBV5-1 and J usage is TRBJ1-4; D call uncertain. Germline values: CDR1 SGHRS, CDR2 YFSETQ. The CDR3 covers 14 residues. V lost 1 base and J lost 8, with 12 bases in between. Here the CDR3 reads CASSLSGSAEKLFF. The CDR3 coding sequence is TGCGCCAGCAGCTTGAGCGGATCGGCGGAAAAACTGTTTTTT.

This clonotype was picked up many times. The rearrangement joins TRBV28 to TRBJ1-1; D not resolved. V lost 6 bases, J lost 2 bases, and 10 bases lay in between. Germline-derived CDR1 and CDR2 are MDHEN and SYDVKM. The CDR3 loop spans 13 amino acids. The CDR3 DNA reads TGTGCCAGCAGCTTGCCCTTTAACACTGAAGCTTTCTTT. It is translated as CASSLPFNTEAFF.

This clonotype was seen more than once but under ten times. The chain combines TRBV6-5 with TRBJ2-3; 9 nucleotides agree with TRBD2. The CDR3 covers 17 residues. J gave up 7 bases and V 2 bases, and 13 bases lay outside the gene matches. Germline lookup yields CDR1 MNHEY and CDR2 SVGAGI. CDR3 sequence: CASSYGRAGGPVNTQYF. The DNA for the CDR3 is TGTGCCAGCAGTTACGGACGGGCGGGAGGGCCAGTAAATACGCAGTATTTT.

This clonotype was seen only a few times. This chain joins TRBV6-5 and TRBJ1-2, with 7 bases matching TRBD1. In germline, CDR1 is MNHEY, CDR2 SVGAGI. With 4 bases clipped from V and 4 bases from J, the junction kept 9 bases outside the gene matches. The CDR3 runs 15 residues. This chain's CDR3 is CASSLEGARGYGYTF. CDR3 sequence (DNA): TGTGCCAGCAGTTTAGAGGGGGCGAGAGGCTATGGCTACACCTTC.

In this sample, this clonotype turned up many times. The chain combines TRBV6-2 or TRBV6-3 with TRBJ2-1; 8 nucleotides agree with TRBD1. Germline V gives CDR1 MNHEY, CDR2 SVGEGT. The CDR3 is 14 residues long. V was pared by 6 bases and J by 6 bases, with 7 bases of the junction left unmatched. Here the CDR3 reads CASRETGARNEQFF. The CDR3 DNA is TGTGCCAGCAGAGAGACAGGGGCCCGCAATGAGCAGTTCTTC.

This clonotype was recorded many times. The chain couples TRBV7-2 to TRBJ2-7, with D possibly being TRBD1 or TRBD2 (5 bases each). There are 13 residues in the CDR3. Germline lookup yields CDR1 SGHTA and CDR2 FQGNSA. Trimming left V 8 bases short and J 7 bases short, with 18 bases between. The CDR3 bases are TGTGCCAGCTTGGCTGATCTTTGGGGGGAGCAGTACTTC. Residues: CASLADLWGEQYF.

This clonotype was observed a few times. V usage is TRBV9 and J usage is TRBJ2-3, with 7 bases lining up with TRBD2. V lost 2 bases to trimming and J lost 2 bases; unmatched junction nucleotides: 8. Germline V gene data show CDR1 as SGDLS and CDR2 as YYNGEE. The CDR3 has 16 amino acids. Here the CDR3 DNA reads TGTGCCAGCAGCGTCCAAGGAGGGAGGGCCACAGATACGCAGTATTTT. As protein: CASSVQGGRATDTQYF.

This rearrangement joins TRBV7-2 to TRBJ1-1; no definite D call. The CDR3 covers 15 residues. Trimming shortened V by 2 bases and J by 5 bases, and 15 bases separated the two germline ends. Germline V CDR1 and CDR2: SGHTA, FQGNSA. This chain's CDR3 is CASSLTWGGVTEAFF. The CDR3 DNA reads as TGTGCCAGCAGCTTAACATGGGGAGGTGTAACTGAAGCTTTCTTT.

This clonotype is a singleton in its sample. This chain connects TRBV29-1 to TRBJ2-1, with D tentatively TRBD1 (6 bases). The CDR3 has 14 amino acids. The germline gives CDR1 SQVTM, CDR2 ANQGSEA. V was shortened by 6 bases and J by 4 bases, with 16 bases between the two germline ends. This chain's CDR3 is CSVGDTEGYNEQFF. The CDR3 region has the DNA TGCAGCGTGGGGGACACCGAAGGGTACAATGAGCAGTTCTTC.

This clonotype was recorded many times. V usage is TRBV7-6 and J usage is TRBJ2-3; D is perhaps TRBD2 (5 bases). In germline, CDR1 is SGHVS, CDR2 FNYEAQ. Trimming cost V 0 bases and J 1 base, with 8 bases left between them. The CDR3 is made up of 15 amino acids. CDR3 nucleotide sequence: TGTGCCAGCAGCTTAGCGGATAGCGGCACAGATACGCAGTATTTT. Translation gives CASSLADSGTDTQYF.

This clonotype has a count of ten or more. V usage is TRBV14 and J usage is TRBJ2-6, with D perhaps being TRBD1 or TRBD2 (6 bases each). The CDR3 is 19 residues long. Germline loops: CDR1 SGHDN, CDR2 FVKESK. V gave up 4 bases and J gave up 0 bases, with 19 bases separating them. The CDR3 DNA reads as TGTGCCAGCAGCCCTCCCAGGGGAGGCCCCAGCTCTGGGGCCAACGTCCTGACTTTC. The encoded protein is CASSPPRGGPSSGANVLTF.

As regards this clonotype: The junction and the germline gene differ at one end; a read error may be behind it. This chain links TRBV11-2 with TRBJ2-1, with D hard to call. Germline assignment: CDR1 SGHAT and CDR2 FQNNGV. This CDR3 has 15 amino acids. The CDR3 here is CASSPRTRQYNVQFF. The CDR3 DNA is TGTGCCAGCAGCCCCCGGACGCGGCAATACAATGTGCAGTTCTTC.

This clonotype was counted many times. CDR3: CASGYGVNQPQHF. For the CDR3, the DNA is TGTGCCAGCGGGTATGGGGTCAATCAGCCCCAGCATTTT. The chain links TRBV27 to TRBJ1-5, with D unresolved. Germline V CDR1 and CDR2: MNHEY, SMNVEV (reference sequence). The CDR3 loop spans 13 amino acids. Trimming shortened V by 8 bases and J by 3 bases, and 11 bases separated the two germline ends.

This clonotype was found many times. The gene calls are TRBV5-1 and TRBJ2-3, with D unresolved. The CDR3 is made up of 10 amino acids. Germline V gives CDR1 SGHRS, CDR2 YFSETQ. Trimming took off 5 bases at V and 6 bases at J, with 4 bases between the two ends. Written as DNA, the CDR3 is TGCGCCAGCAGTAGGGATACGCAGTATTTT. It is translated as CASSRDTQYF.

The V and J genes are TRBV19 and TRBJ1-6; 9 bases fit TRBD1. The V gene's germline CDR1 is LNHDA and CDR2 SQIVND (reference sequence). The V segment lost 5 bases and the J segment 6 bases; nucleotides outside the gene matches: 2. The CDR3 sequence is 14 residues long. The CDR3 loop reads CASSETGGNSPLHF. As DNA, the CDR3 is TGTGCCAGTAGTGAGACAGGGGGTAATTCACCCCTCCACTTT.

This clonotype was counted ten times or more. The chain combines TRBV7-2 with TRBJ2-7; either TRBD1 or TRBD2 may supply D (6 bases each). The CDR3 totals 13 residues. Trimming left V 1 base short and J 6 bases short, with 10 bases between. From germline, CDR1 is SGHTA and CDR2 FQGNSA. CDR3 in amino acids: CASSLDGGGEQYF. CDR3 nucleotide sequence: TGTGCCAGCAGCTTAGACGGAGGGGGCGAGCAGTACTTC.

J is TRBJ2-2 and V is TRBV29-1; 7 bases are shared with TRBD2. Germline values: CDR1 SQVTM, CDR2 ANQGSEA. The CDR3 extends over 11 amino acids. The trim removed 7 bases at V and 6 bases at J, leaving 2 bases unmatched. The CDR3 nucleotides are TGCAGCGCACTAGCGCCCGGGGAGCTGTTTTTT. This codes for CSALAPGELFF.

This clonotype came up a few times. This chain joins TRBV7-9 and TRBJ2-7; TRBD2 aligns across 8 bases. This CDR3 spans 15 amino acids. Germline loops: CDR1 SEHNR, CDR2 FQNEAQ (reference sequence). V was clipped by 0 bases and J by 2 bases; unmatched bases: 3. The CDR3 region has the DNA TGTGCCAGCAGCTTAGCGGGTAGCGGGACCTACGAGCAGTACTTC. Its translation is CASSLAGSGTYEQYF.

On this clonotype itself: This may be a read error, as it is one base from a much larger clone. The V gene is TRBV12-3 or TRBV12-4, the J gene TRBJ1-4; the D is unclear. CDR3 length: 14 amino acids. The V end was cut by 6 bases, the J end by 1 base, with 9 bases between. This CDR3 is CASSFSGTNEKLFF. CDR3 in DNA: TGTGCCAGCAGCTTCAGTGGAACTAATGAAAAACTGTTTTTT.

This clonotype was seen more than once but under ten times. The rearrangement joins TRBV7-9 to TRBJ2-2; D unresolved. This CDR3 contains 10 residues. V was clipped by 11 bases and J by 6 bases, with 7 bases between them. Germline V lookup: CDR1 SEHNR, CDR2 FQNEAQ (reference sequence). The CDR3, as DNA: TGTGCCGAATTACCCGGGGAGCTGTTTTTT. It translates to CAELPGELFF.